This T cell receptor (beta chain) was obtained from a study of regulatory T cells in long-lasting Graves disease. The TCR beta library used iRepertoire HTBI primers with Arm-PCR amplification of CDR3. In the authors' workflow: Samples collectively showed some 65 TRBV and 11 to 15 TRBJ segments. TCRdb passed the multiplex PCR reads through MiXCR, listing each CDR3 protein once. These V and J calls rely on TCRdb rather than the paper's analysis. This table holds 370,000 or so distinct CDR3 sequences, around 15% found once. Germline V CDR1 and CDR2: MNHEY, SVGEGT. V was cut by 6 bases and J by 7 bases, with 13 bases left in between. The CDR3 extends over 13 amino acids. Indicated time point: newly diagnosed GD, antithyroid drugs for less than 3 months. Scientists built the TCR library using RNA that was extracted from PBMCs. The study's findings and limits: Preferential use of TRBV28, TRBJ1-2 and TRBJ2-5 was seen in persistent disease. Only peripheral blood was studied, not thyroid tissue.

This clonotype occurred a few times. Its antigen is unidentified. This sample also appeared in a second study, on T cells in Graves' hyperthyroidism and ophthalmopathy. That report adds: Ophthalmopathy was told apart from stable hyperthyroidism by a 13 V-J model.

The starting material was peripheral blood mononuclear cells (PBMCs), obtained at new diagnosis, from a patient treated with antithyroid drugs. The chain couples TRBV6-2 or TRBV6-3 to TRBJ1-5; D not certain. The sequence was obtained from a woman aged 18-29 years with Graves disease. The DNA for the CDR3 is TGTGCCAGCAGCGCCGACCTGGGACAGCCCCAGCATTTT. This sequence encodes CASSADLGQPQHF.